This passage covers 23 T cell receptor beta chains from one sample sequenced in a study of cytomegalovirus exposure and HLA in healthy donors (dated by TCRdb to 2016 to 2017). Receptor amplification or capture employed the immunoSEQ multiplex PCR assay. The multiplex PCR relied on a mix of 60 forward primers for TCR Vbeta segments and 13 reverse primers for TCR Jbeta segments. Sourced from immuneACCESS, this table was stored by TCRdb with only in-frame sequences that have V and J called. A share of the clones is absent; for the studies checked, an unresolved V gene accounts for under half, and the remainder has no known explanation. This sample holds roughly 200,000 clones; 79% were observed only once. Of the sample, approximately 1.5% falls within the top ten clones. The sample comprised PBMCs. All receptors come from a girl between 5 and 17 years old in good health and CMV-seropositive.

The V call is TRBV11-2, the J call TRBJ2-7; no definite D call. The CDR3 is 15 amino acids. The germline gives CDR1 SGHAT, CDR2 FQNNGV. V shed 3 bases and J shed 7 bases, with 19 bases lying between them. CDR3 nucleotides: TGTGCCAGCAGCTTCGGCTCAGAGGCATCGAGGGAGCAGTACTTC. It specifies CASSFGSEASREQYF.

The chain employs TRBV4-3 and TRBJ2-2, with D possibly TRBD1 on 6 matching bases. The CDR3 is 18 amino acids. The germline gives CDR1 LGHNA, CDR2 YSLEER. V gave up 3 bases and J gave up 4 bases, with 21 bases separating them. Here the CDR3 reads CASSQEGARRGGTGELFF. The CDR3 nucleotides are TGCGCCAGCAGCCAGGAAGGGGCCAGGAGAGGGGGCACCGGGGAGCTGTTTTTT.

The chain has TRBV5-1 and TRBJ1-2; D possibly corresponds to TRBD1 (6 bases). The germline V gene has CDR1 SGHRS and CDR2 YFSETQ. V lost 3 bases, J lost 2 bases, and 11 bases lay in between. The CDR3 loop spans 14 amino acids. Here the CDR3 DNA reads TGCGCCAGCAGCTCCCCCGGGACAAACTATGGCTACACCTTC. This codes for CASSSPGTNYGYTF.

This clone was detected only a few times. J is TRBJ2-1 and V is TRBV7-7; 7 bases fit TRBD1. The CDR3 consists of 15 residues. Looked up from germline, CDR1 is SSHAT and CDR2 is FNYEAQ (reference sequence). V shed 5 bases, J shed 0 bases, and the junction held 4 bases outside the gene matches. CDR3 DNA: TGTGCCAGCAGCCAGGGACAGAACTCCTACAATGAGCAGTTCTTC. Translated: CASSQGQNSYNEQFF.

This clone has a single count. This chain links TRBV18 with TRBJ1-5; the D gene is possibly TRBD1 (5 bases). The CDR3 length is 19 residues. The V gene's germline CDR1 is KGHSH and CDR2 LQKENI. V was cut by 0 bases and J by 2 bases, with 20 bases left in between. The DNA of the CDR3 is TGTGCCAGCTCACCACCCGGAAGGGGAGGATCGAGTGGCAATCAGCCCCAGCATTTT. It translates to CASSPPGRGGSSGNQPQHF.

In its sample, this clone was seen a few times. This chain's CDR3 is CASSYGGNQPQHF. The CDR3 DNA reads TGTGCCAGCAGTTACGGCGGGAATCAGCCCCAGCATTTT. The chain joins TRBV6-6 to TRBJ1-5, with D uncertain. The length of the CDR3 is 13 residues. Germline V gene sequence: CDR1 MNHNY, CDR2 SVGAGI (reference sequence). V was cut by 2 bases and J by 4 bases, with 6 bases left in between.

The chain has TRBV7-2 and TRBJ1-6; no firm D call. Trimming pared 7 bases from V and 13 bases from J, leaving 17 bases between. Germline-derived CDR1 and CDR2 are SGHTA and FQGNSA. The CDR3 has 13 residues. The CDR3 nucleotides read TGTGCCAGCACCGAGGCCCGTTCTAATCCCCTCCACTTT. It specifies CASTEARSNPLHF.

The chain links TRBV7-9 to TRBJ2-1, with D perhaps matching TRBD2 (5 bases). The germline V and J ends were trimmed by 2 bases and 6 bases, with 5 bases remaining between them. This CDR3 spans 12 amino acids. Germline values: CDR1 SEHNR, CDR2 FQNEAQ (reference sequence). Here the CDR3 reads CASSLRGNEQFF. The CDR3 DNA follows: TGTGCCAGCAGCTTACGGGGCAATGAGCAGTTCTTC.

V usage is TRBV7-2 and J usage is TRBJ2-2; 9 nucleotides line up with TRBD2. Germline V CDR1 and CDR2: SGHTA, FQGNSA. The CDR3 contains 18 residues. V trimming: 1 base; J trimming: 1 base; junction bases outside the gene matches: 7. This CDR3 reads CASSLVVRAGGNTGELFF. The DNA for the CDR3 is TGTGCCAGCAGCTTAGTTGTACGAGCGGGGGGGAACACCGGGGAGCTGTTTTTT.

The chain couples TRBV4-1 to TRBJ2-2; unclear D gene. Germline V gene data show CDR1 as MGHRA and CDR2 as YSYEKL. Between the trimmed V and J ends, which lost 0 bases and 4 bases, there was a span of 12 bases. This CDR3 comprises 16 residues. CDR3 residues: CASSQDRAEFTGELFF. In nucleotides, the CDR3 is TGCGCCAGCAGCCAAGACCGTGCGGAATTCACCGGGGAGCTGTTTTTT.

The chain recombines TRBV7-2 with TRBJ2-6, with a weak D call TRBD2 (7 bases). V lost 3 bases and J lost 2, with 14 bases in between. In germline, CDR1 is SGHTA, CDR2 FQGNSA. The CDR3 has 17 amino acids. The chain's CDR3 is CASSLGTGGTGANVLTF. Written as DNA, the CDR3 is TGTGCCAGCAGCTTGGGGACGGGGGGCACTGGGGCCAACGTCCTGACTTTC.

CDR3 sequence reads: CASRLEHLWTAITDTQYF. CDR3 bases: TGTGCAAGTCGCTTGGAGCACCTTTGGACAGCTATCACAGATACGCAGTATTTT. The chain links TRBV12-2 to TRBJ2-3; whether TRBD1, the table's D call, matches the DNA was not checked. TRBV12-2 is reported as a pseudogene. This CDR3 contains 18 residues.

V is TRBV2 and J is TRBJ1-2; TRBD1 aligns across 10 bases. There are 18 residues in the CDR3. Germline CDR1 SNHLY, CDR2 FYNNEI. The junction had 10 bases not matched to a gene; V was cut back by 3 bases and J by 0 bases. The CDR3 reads CASSEVGGQGPSNYGYTF. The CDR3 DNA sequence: TGTGCCAGCAGTGAGGTGGGGGGACAGGGGCCGTCTAACTATGGCTACACCTTC.

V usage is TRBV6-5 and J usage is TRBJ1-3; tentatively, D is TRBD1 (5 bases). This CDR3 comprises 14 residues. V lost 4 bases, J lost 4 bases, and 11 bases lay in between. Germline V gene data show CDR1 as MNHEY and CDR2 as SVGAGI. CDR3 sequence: CASSWGELGNTIYF. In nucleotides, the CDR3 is TGTGCCAGCAGTTGGGGGGAATTGGGAAACACCATATATTTT.

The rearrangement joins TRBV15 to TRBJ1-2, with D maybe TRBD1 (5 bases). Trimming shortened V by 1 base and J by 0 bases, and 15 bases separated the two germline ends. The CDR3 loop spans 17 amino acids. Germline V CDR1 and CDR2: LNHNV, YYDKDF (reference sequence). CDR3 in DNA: TGTGCCACCAGCAGAGTCAGGCAGGAGGGGCCTAACTATGGCTACACCTTC. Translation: CATSRVRQEGPNYGYTF.

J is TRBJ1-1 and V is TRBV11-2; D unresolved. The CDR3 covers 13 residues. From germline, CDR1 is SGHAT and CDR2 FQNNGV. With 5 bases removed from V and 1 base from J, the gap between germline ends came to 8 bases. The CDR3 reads CASSAEQNTEAFF. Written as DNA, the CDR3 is TGTGCCAGCAGCGCCGAGCAGAACACTGAAGCTTTCTTT.

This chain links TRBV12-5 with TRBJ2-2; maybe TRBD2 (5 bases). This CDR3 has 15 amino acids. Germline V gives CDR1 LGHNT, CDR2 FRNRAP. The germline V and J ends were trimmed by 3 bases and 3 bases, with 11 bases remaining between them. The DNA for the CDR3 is TGTGCTAGTGGTTTTTCTATCGGGGACACCGGGGAGCTGTTTTTT. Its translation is CASGFSIGDTGELFF. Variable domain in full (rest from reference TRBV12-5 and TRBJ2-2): DARVTQTPRHKVTEMGQEVTMRCQPILGHNTVFWYRQTMMQGLELLAYFRNRAPLDDSGMPKDRFSAEMPDATLATLKIQPSEPRDSAVYFCASGFSIGDTGELFFGEGSRLTVL.

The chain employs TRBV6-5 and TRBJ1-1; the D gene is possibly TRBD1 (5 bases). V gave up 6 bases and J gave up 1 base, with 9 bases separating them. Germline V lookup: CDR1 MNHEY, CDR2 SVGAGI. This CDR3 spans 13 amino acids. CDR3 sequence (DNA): TGTGCCAGCAGGACTGACAGGAACACTGAAGCTTTCTTT. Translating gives CASRTDRNTEAFF.

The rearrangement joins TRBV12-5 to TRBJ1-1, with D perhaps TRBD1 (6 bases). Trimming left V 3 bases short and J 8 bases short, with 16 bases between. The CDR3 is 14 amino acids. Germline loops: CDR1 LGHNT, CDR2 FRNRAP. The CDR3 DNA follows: TGTGCTAGTGGTTTAGGGCTCGACACAGGGGAAGCTTTCTTT. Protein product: CASGLGLDTGEAFF.

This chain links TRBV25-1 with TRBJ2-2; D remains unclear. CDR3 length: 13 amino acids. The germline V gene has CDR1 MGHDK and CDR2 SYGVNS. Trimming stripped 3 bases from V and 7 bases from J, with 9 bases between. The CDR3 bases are TGTGCCAGCAGTGATGTGTCCTACGGGGAGCTGTTTTTT. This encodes CASSDVSYGELFF.

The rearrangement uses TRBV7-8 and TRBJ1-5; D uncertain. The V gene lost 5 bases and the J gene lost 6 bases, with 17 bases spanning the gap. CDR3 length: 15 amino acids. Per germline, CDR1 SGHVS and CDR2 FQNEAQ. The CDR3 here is CASSRNQGGPQPQHF. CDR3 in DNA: TGTGCCAGCAGCCGGAATCAAGGCGGCCCTCAGCCCCAGCATTTT.

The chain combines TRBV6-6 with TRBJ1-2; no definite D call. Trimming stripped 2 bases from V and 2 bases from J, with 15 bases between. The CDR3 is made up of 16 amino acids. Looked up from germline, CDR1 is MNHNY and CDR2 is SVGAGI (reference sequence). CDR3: CASSYGAQKTNYGYTF. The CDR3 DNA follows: TGTGCCAGCAGTTACGGTGCGCAAAAAACCAACTATGGCTACACCTTC.

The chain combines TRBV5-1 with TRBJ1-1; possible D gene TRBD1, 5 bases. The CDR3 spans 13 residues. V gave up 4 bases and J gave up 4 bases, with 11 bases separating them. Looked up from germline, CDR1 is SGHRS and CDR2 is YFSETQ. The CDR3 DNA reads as TGCGCCAGCAGCGGCCAAGGGGCCACTGAAGCTTTCTTT. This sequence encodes CASSGQGATEAFF.